Listed below are T cell receptor beta chains from one sample, sequenced in a study of cytomegalovirus exposure and HLA in healthy donors. Data came from immunoSEQ multiplex PCR; TCRdb stores just in-frame clones and leaves some out. Here the sample table reports roughly 220,000 clones. Specimen: PBMCs. The receptor set was obtained from a girl aged 2-15 years in good health and CMV-seropositive. Both conserved end residues are part of each CDR3. Each record gives: J gene, V gene, D gene, CDR3 DNA, CDR3 protein. D genes are given only for firm matches.

TRBJ2-7	TRBV5-1	NA	TGCGCCAGCAGCCTCCGACAGGGAGGCTACGAGCAGTACTTC	CASSLRQGGYEQYF
TRBJ2-7	TRBV5-1	TRBD1	TGCGCCAGCAGCCCGGGACAGGCGCGTGACGAGCAGTACTTC	CASSPGQARDEQYF
TRBJ2-1	TRBV7-9	TRBD2	TGTGCCAGCAGCGTAAGAGCGGGAGAGAGCCACAATGAGCAGTTCTTC	CASSVRAGESHNEQFF
TRBJ2-7	TRBV25-1	TRBD1	TGTGCCAGCAGTGACCCCCCGGGACAGGGTAATACCTACGAGCAGTACTTC	CASSDPPGQGNTYEQYF
TRBJ2-7	TRBV6-1	NA	TGTGCCAGCAGATACTACGAGCAGTACTTC	CASRYYEQYF
TRBJ2-2	TRBV18	TRBD2	TGTGCCAGCTCAGAGCGGGAGAGTACCGGGGAGCTGTTTTTT	CASSERESTGELFF
TRBJ1-5	TRBV6-1	NA	TGTGCCAGCAGGCCGTCCCGGGACATTTATCAGCCCCAGCATTTT	CASRPSRDIYQPQHF
TRBJ2-7	TRBV19	TRBD2	TGTGCCAGTAGTACAGGGACTAGCGGGAGCTACGAGCAGTACTTC	CASSTGTSGSYEQYF
TRBJ2-3	TRBV28	TRBD2	TGTGCCAGCAGTCCGCCGCCGACTAGCGGGGGGGTCTGGGGGCAGTATTTT	CASSPPPTSGGVWGQYF
TRBJ2-5	TRBV19	NA	TGTGCCAGTGGACGGCCAGGGAAGACCCAGTACTTC	CASGRPGKTQYF
TRBJ2-1	TRBV6-1	NA	TGTGCCAGCAGTGAATCCCCTACAGGCCCTTCCAATGAGCAGTTCTTC	CASSESPTGPSNEQFF
TRBJ2-7	TRBV6-1	TRBD2	TGTGCCAGCACCCTGGGGACTAGCGGGAGTGGGGAGCAGTACTTC	CASTLGTSGSGEQYF